These T cell receptor beta chains were read from a single sample in a study of blood T cell repertoires in COVID-19. Data came from immunoSEQ multiplex PCR; TCRdb stores just in-frame clones and leaves some out. The data contain over 60,000 clones, roughly 87% of them seen just once; the ten biggest clones take up approximately 10%. Sequenced material: peripheral blood. These receptors originate from an elderly man with acute or convalescent COVID-19. CDR3s include the opening cysteine and the closing phenylalanine or tryptophan. The D gene is left open where the match is weak. Expanded clones are given a class, and other clones once, few, many or no size at all.

abundance: NA
d_gene: NA
len: 14
j_gene: TRBJ1-3
v_gene: TRBV27
CDR3aa: CASSSTAIGNTIYF
CDR3nt: TGTGCCAGCAGTTCGACAGCTATTGGAAACACCATATATTTT

abundance: NA
d_gene: TRBD1
len: 17
j_gene: TRBJ1-3
v_gene: TRBV4-1
CDR3aa: CASSQRGTGLSGNTIYF
CDR3nt: TGCGCCAGCAGCCAAAGGGGGACAGGGCTCTCTGGAAACACCATATATTTT

abundance: NA
d_gene: TRBD1
len: 18
j_gene: TRBJ2-1
v_gene: TRBV5-4
CDR3aa: CASSSGTAVESSYNEQFF
CDR3nt: TGTGCCAGCAGCTCCGGGACAGCGGTCGAAAGCTCCTACAATGAGCAGTTCTTC

abundance: NA
d_gene: NA
len: 15
j_gene: TRBJ2-1
v_gene: TRBV30
CDR3aa: CAWGGGAGAYNEQFF
CDR3nt: TGTGCCTGGGGCGGAGGGGCGGGTGCCTACAATGAGCAGTTCTTC

abundance: NA
d_gene: TRBD2
len: 14
j_gene: TRBJ2-5
v_gene: TRBV5-1
CDR3aa: CASSFGTSQETQYF
CDR3nt: TGCGCCAGCAGCTTCGGGACTAGCCAAGAGACCCAGTACTTC

abundance: NA
d_gene: TRBD2
len: 15
j_gene: TRBJ2-1
v_gene: TRBV3-1/TRBV3-2
CDR3aa: CASTRGAGIYNEQFF
CDR3nt: TGTGCCAGCACCCGGGGAGCGGGAATCTACAATGAGCAGTTCTTC

abundance: NA
d_gene: TRBD1
len: 16
j_gene: TRBJ1-2
v_gene: TRBV5-5
CDR3aa: CASSPDRGRENYGYTF
CDR3nt: TGTGCCAGCAGCCCGGACAGGGGGCGGGAGAACTATGGCTACACCTTC

abundance: NA
d_gene: TRBD2
len: 16
j_gene: TRBJ2-3
v_gene: TRBV3-1/TRBV3-2
CDR3aa: CASSQQVAGGADTQYF
CDR3nt: TGTGCCAGCAGCCAACAAGTAGCGGGGGGGGCAGATACGCAGTATTTT

abundance: NA
d_gene: NA
len: 15
j_gene: TRBJ1-6
v_gene: TRBV27
CDR3aa: CASSFMRANNSPLHF
CDR3nt: TGTGCCAGCAGTTTTATGAGGGCCAATAATTCACCCCTCCACTTT

abundance: NA
d_gene: TRBD2
len: 13
j_gene: TRBJ2-3
v_gene: TRBV2
CDR3aa: CASMSGGSYTQYF
CDR3nt: TGTGCCAGCATGAGCGGGGGTTCTTATACGCAGTATTTT

abundance: NA
d_gene: TRBD2
len: 14
j_gene: TRBJ2-3
v_gene: TRBV2
CDR3aa: CASSRTSRPDTQYF
CDR3nt: TGTGCCAGCAGTCGGACTAGCCGCCCAGATACGCAGTATTTT

abundance: NA
d_gene: NA
len: 14
j_gene: TRBJ1-1
v_gene: TRBV6-5
CDR3aa: CASSLTGTNTEAFF
CDR3nt: TGTGCCAGCAGTTTAACAGGCACGAACACTGAAGCTTTCTTT

abundance: NA
d_gene: NA
len: 12
j_gene: TRBJ1-2
v_gene: TRBV5-1
CDR3aa: CASSPGVYGYTF
CDR3nt: TGCGCCAGCAGCCCAGGGGTCTATGGCTACACCTTC

abundance: NA
d_gene: TRBD1
len: 14
j_gene: TRBJ1-2
v_gene: TRBV6-5
CDR3aa: CASSYLGQRDGYTF
CDR3nt: TGTGCCAGCAGTTACTTGGGACAGAGAGATGGCTACACCTTC

abundance: NA
d_gene: TRBD1
len: 15
j_gene: TRBJ1-4
v_gene: TRBV27
CDR3aa: CASSLYQGQNEKLFF
CDR3nt: TGTGCCAGCAGTTTATACCAGGGACAGAATGAAAAACTGTTTTTT

abundance: NA
d_gene: NA
len: 11
j_gene: TRBJ2-3
v_gene: TRBV30
CDR3aa: CAWSARDTQYF
CDR3nt: TGTGCCTGGAGCGCGCGGGATACGCAGTATTTT

abundance: NA
d_gene: NA
len: 16
j_gene: TRBJ2-1
v_gene: TRBV21-1
CDR3aa: CASSKAGTGSYNEQFF
CDR3nt: TGTGCCAGCAGCAAAGCAGGGACAGGGTCCTACAATGAGCAGTTCTTC

abundance: NA
d_gene: NA
len: 13
j_gene: TRBJ1-2
v_gene: TRBV6-1
CDR3aa: CASSEISVYGYTF
CDR3nt: TGTGCCAGCAGTGAAATCTCGGTTTATGGCTACACCTTC

abundance: NA
d_gene: NA
len: 15
j_gene: TRBJ2-2
v_gene: TRBV5-1
CDR3aa: CASSLADSLVGELFF
CDR3nt: TGCGCCAGCAGCTTGGCGGACAGTTTGGTCGGGGAGCTGTTTTTT

abundance: NA
d_gene: TRBD2
len: 15
j_gene: TRBJ2-1
v_gene: TRBV7-2
CDR3aa: CASSPLAGMSNEQFF
CDR3nt: TGTGCCAGCAGCCCTCTAGCGGGGATGTCCAATGAGCAGTTCTTC

abundance: NA
d_gene: TRBD1
len: 15
j_gene: TRBJ2-1
v_gene: TRBV19
CDR3aa: CASSMTGSIGNEQFF
CDR3nt: TGTGCCAGTAGTATGACAGGGAGTATAGGTAATGAGCAGTTCTTC

abundance: NA
d_gene: NA
len: 14
j_gene: TRBJ1-4
v_gene: TRBV3-1/TRBV3-2
CDR3aa: CASSQERALNLLFF
CDR3nt: TGTGCCAGCAGCCAAGAGAGGGCCCTCAATCTTCTGTTTTTT

abundance: NA
d_gene: TRBD1
len: 16
j_gene: TRBJ1-6
v_gene: TRBV20-1
CDR3aa: CSASRRSGQGNSPLHF
CDR3nt: TGCAGTGCTAGTAGGAGGTCGGGACAGGGGAATTCACCCCTCCACTTT

abundance: once
d_gene: TRBD1
len: 15
j_gene: TRBJ2-1
v_gene: TRBV7-2
CDR3aa: CASIRQGANYNEQFF
CDR3nt: TGTGCCAGCATTCGACAGGGGGCAAACTACAATGAGCAGTTCTTC

abundance: NA
d_gene: TRBD2
len: 14
j_gene: TRBJ2-7
v_gene: TRBV11-2
CDR3aa: CASTKREGALEQYF
CDR3nt: TGTGCCAGCACCAAAAGGGAGGGTGCCCTTGAGCAGTACTTC

abundance: NA
d_gene: NA
len: 12
j_gene: TRBJ1-5
v_gene: TRBV6-5
CDR3aa: CASSTGEQPQHF
CDR3nt: TGTGCCAGTTCAACCGGAGAACAGCCCCAGCATTTT

abundance: few
d_gene: NA
len: 16
j_gene: TRBJ1-4
v_gene: TRBV10-2
CDR3aa: CASSESGGESNEKLFF
CDR3nt: TGCGCCAGCAGTGAGTCTGGCGGGGAATCTAATGAAAAACTGTTTTTT

abundance: NA
d_gene: NA
len: 14
j_gene: TRBJ2-5
v_gene: TRBV2
CDR3aa: CASSGFGRRETQYF
CDR3nt: TGTGCCAGCAGTGGATTTGGCCGCAGAGAGACCCAGTACTTC

abundance: few
d_gene: NA
len: 13
j_gene: TRBJ1-5
v_gene: TRBV10-3
CDR3aa: CAISGQSSQPQHF
CDR3nt: TGTGCCATCAGCGGACAATCCAGTCAGCCCCAGCATTTT

abundance: NA
d_gene: NA
len: 14
j_gene: TRBJ1-5
v_gene: TRBV28
CDR3aa: CASSNRFYNQPQHF
CDR3nt: TGTGCCAGCAGTAACAGATTTTACAATCAGCCCCAGCATTTT

abundance: NA
d_gene: TRBD1
len: 16
j_gene: TRBJ1-3
v_gene: TRBV5-1
CDR3aa: CASSLDGTGPGNTIYF
CDR3nt: TGCGCCAGCAGCTTGGATGGGACAGGGCCCGGAAACACCATATATTTT

abundance: NA
d_gene: NA
len: 13
j_gene: TRBJ1-2
v_gene: TRBV30
CDR3aa: CAWARGGVYGYTF
CDR3nt: TGTGCCTGGGCAAGGGGAGGGGTCTATGGCTACACCTTC

abundance: NA
d_gene: TRBD1
len: 14
j_gene: TRBJ2-7
v_gene: TRBV5-1
CDR3aa: CASSWGTGGREQYF
CDR3nt: TGCGCCAGCAGCTGGGGGACAGGGGGCAGGGAGCAGTACTTC

abundance: NA
d_gene: TRBD1
len: 16
j_gene: TRBJ1-2
v_gene: TRBV24-1
CDR3aa: CATSDFPGQGAGGYTF
CDR3nt: TGTGCCACCAGTGATTTCCCAGGACAGGGGGCCGGTGGCTACACCTTC

abundance: NA
d_gene: NA
len: 13
j_gene: TRBJ1-2
v_gene: TRBV20-1
CDR3aa: CSASGGVDYGYTF
CDR3nt: TGCAGTGCTAGTGGGGGGGTTGACTATGGCTACACCTTC

abundance: NA
d_gene: NA
len: 15
j_gene: TRBJ1-2
v_gene: TRBV9
CDR3aa: CASSSRSSANYGYTF
CDR3nt: TGTGCCAGCAGCTCCCGCTCCTCCGCGAACTATGGCTACACCTTC

abundance: NA
d_gene: NA
len: 13
j_gene: TRBJ2-3
v_gene: TRBV19
CDR3aa: CASSIGGTDTQYF
CDR3nt: TGTGCCAGTAGTATCGGTGGCACAGATACGCAGTATTTT

abundance: NA
d_gene: TRBD1
len: 13
j_gene: TRBJ1-2
v_gene: TRBV5-6
CDR3aa: CASSRQGGYGYTF
CDR3nt: TGTGCCAGCAGCCGACAGGGGGGCTATGGCTACACCTTC

abundance: NA
d_gene: NA
len: 15
j_gene: TRBJ1-1
v_gene: TRBV30
CDR3aa: CAWHPGGDSNTEAFF
CDR3nt: TGTGCCTGGCACCCGGGGGGGGACTCGAACACTGAAGCTTTCTTT

abundance: NA
d_gene: TRBD1
len: 13
j_gene: TRBJ1-2
v_gene: TRBV12-3/TRBV12-4
CDR3aa: CASSPGTDYGYTF
CDR3nt: TGTGCCAGCAGTCCCGGGACAGACTATGGCTACACCTTC

abundance: NA
d_gene: NA
len: 14
j_gene: TRBJ1-5
v_gene: TRBV3-1/TRBV3-2
CDR3aa: CASSQGQGGQPQHF
CDR3nt: TGTGCCAGCAGCCAAGGCCAGGGAGGACAGCCCCAGCATTTT

abundance: NA
d_gene: TRBD1
len: 14
j_gene: TRBJ2-7
v_gene: TRBV13
CDR3aa: CASSPGSGGYEQYF
CDR3nt: TGTGCCAGCAGCCCGGGCTCAGGGGGCTACGAGCAGTACTTC

abundance: NA
d_gene: TRBD2
len: 16
j_gene: TRBJ2-3
v_gene: TRBV5-6
CDR3aa: CASSLGLAESTDTQYF
CDR3nt: TGTGCCAGCAGCTTGGGCCTAGCGGAGAGCACAGATACGCAGTATTTT

abundance: once
d_gene: NA
len: 13
j_gene: TRBJ1-2
v_gene: TRBV5-4
CDR3aa: CASSLTANYGYTF
CDR3nt: TGTGCCAGCAGCTTGACAGCTAACTATGGCTACACCTTC

abundance: NA
d_gene: TRBD2
len: 14
j_gene: TRBJ2-3
v_gene: TRBV5-4
CDR3aa: CASSQGTRGDTQYF
CDR3nt: TGTGCCAGCAGCCAGGGGACTAGGGGGGATACGCAGTATTTT

abundance: NA
d_gene: TRBD1
len: 15
j_gene: TRBJ1-1
v_gene: TRBV2
CDR3aa: CASVFGTGGGTEAFF
CDR3nt: TGTGCCAGCGTCTTCGGGACAGGGGGAGGGACTGAAGCTTTCTTT

abundance: NA
d_gene: TRBD2
len: 16
j_gene: TRBJ2-5
v_gene: TRBV4-1
CDR3aa: CASSFGEGRAYETQYF
CDR3nt: TGCGCCAGCAGCTTTGGGGAGGGGAGGGCCTATGAGACCCAGTACTTC